A single sample is the source of the 28 T cell receptor beta chains below, sequenced in a study of T cell responses to AZD1222 COVID-19 vaccine. Assay: immunoSEQ multiplex PCR; the TCRdb copy retains only in-frame clones and omits some. This table has roughly 150,000 clones, about 90% appearing once. The material sequenced was peripheral blood, taken 28 days after the second AZD1222 dose. Receptor source: an adult who received the AZD1222 COVID-19 vaccine.

The chain links TRBV15 to TRBJ2-7, with 9 bases matching TRBD1. Germline-derived CDR1 and CDR2 are LNHNV and YYDKDF (reference sequence). Germline trimming cut 2 bases from V and 3 bases from J; bases unmatched to any gene: 5. The CDR3 spans 15 residues. The CDR3 coding sequence is TGTGCCACCAGCAGATGGACAGGGGCGGGCTACGAGCAGTACTTC. Protein sequence: CATSRWTGAGYEQYF.

The rearrangement links TRBV5-4 to TRBJ2-5; TRBD1 aligns across 8 bases. Germline CDR1 and CDR2: SGHNT and YYREEE (reference sequence). This CDR3 spans 13 amino acids. V lost 4 bases to trimming and J lost 6 bases; unmatched junction nucleotides: 5. CDR3 loop: CASSPDRAQTQYF. CDR3 sequence (DNA): TGTGCCAGCAGCCCGGACAGGGCGCAGACCCAGTACTTC.

V usage is TRBV27 and J usage is TRBJ1-5; perhaps TRBD1 as D (6 bases). CDR1 is MNHEY, CDR2 SMNVEV, per germline (reference sequence). V gave up 3 bases and J gave up 2 bases, with 11 bases separating them. This CDR3 comprises 15 residues. CDR3 in amino acids: CASSFGGLGNQPQHF. DNA of the CDR3: TGTGCCAGCAGTTTCGGGGGGCTGGGCAATCAGCCCCAGCATTTT.

This clone was seen only once. The chain uses TRBV6-2 or TRBV6-3 and TRBJ2-5, with 11 bases matching TRBD1. Germline CDR1 and CDR2: MNHEY and SVGEGT. V lost 4 bases, J lost 2 bases, and 6 bases stayed unmatched. The CDR3 is made up of 16 amino acids. CDR3 DNA sequence: TGTGCCAGCAGTTGGATTGGGACAGGGGGGCAAGAGACCCAGTACTTC. Protein sequence: CASSWIGTGGQETQYF.

CDR3 nucleotides: TGTGCCAGCAGCTCCATTCAGGGGGTTGGGGCCGGGGAGCTGTTTTTT. Its protein product is CASSSIQGVGAGELFF. The chain couples TRBV7-3 to TRBJ2-2, with 7 bases that match TRBD1. After removal of 4 bases from V and 6 bases from J, the junction contained 11 bases not matched to a gene. Germline V lookup: CDR1 SGHTA, CDR2 FQGTGA. This CDR3 is 16 amino acids long.

CDR3 coding DNA: TGCGCCAGCCCTTCCGGGACAGGGGACCAGCCCCAGCATTTT. Amino acid sequence: CASPSGTGDQPQHF. V is TRBV5-1 and J is TRBJ1-5; 10 bases map to TRBD1. Germline lookup yields CDR1 SGHRS and CDR2 YFSETQ. CDR3 length: 14 residues. J gave up 7 bases and V 7 bases, and 8 bases lay outside the gene matches.

This chain joins TRBV6-5 and TRBJ1-2; D ambiguous. This CDR3 comprises 11 residues. The germline gives CDR1 MNHEY, CDR2 SVGAGI. V was trimmed by 8 bases and J by 1 base, leaving 5 bases between them. CDR3 sequence: CASHLNYGYTF. The CDR3 DNA sequence: TGTGCCAGCCACCTTAACTATGGCTACACCTTC.

CDR3 sequence: CASRVGQGNSPLHF. The CDR3 bases are TGCGCCAGCCGGGTGGGACAGGGGAATTCACCCCTCCACTTT. The V and J genes are TRBV5-1 and TRBJ1-6; 10 bases are a match to TRBD1. The CDR3 is 14 amino acids. Germline assignment: CDR1 SGHRS and CDR2 YFSETQ. Trimming took 7 bases from V and 7 from J; bases not matched to a gene: 5.

The chain has TRBV28 and TRBJ2-3; 10 bases align to TRBD1. The CDR3 sequence is 16 residues long. V lost 6 bases, J lost 6 bases, and 12 bases stayed unmatched. The germline V gene has CDR1 MDHEN and CDR2 SYDVKM. CDR3 nucleotide sequence: TGTGCCAGCAGCTCTCCCCACCGGGACAGGGGTGATACGCAGTATTTT. Amino acids: CASSSPHRDRGDTQYF.

This sequence joins TRBV2 and TRBJ2-7; 11 bases map to TRBD2. The V segment lost 9 bases and the J segment 2 bases; nucleotides outside the gene matches: 12. This CDR3 region has 16 residues. The germline V gene encodes CDR1 SNHLY and CDR2 FYNNEI. DNA of the CDR3: TGTGCCAGTCAAAGACTAGCGGGACCAAGCACCTACGAGCAGTACTTC. Translating it yields CASQRLAGPSTYEQYF.

V and J are TRBV27 and TRBJ2-5, with D possibly matching TRBD1 (6 bases). Germline CDR1 is MNHEY and CDR2 is SMNVEV (reference sequence). With 6 bases removed from V and 4 bases from J, the gap between germline ends came to 9 bases. The CDR3 runs 12 residues. CDR3 region: CASRPTGETQYF. CDR3 nucleotides: TGTGCCAGCAGGCCGACAGGAGAGACCCAGTACTTC.

The chain joins TRBV4-3 to TRBJ1-2; 8 nucleotides match TRBD1. This CDR3 is built from 16 residues. Unmatched junction bases numbered 9, after V lost 1 base and J lost 5 bases. The germline CDR1 and CDR2 sequences are LGHNA and YSLEER. CDR3 protein: CASSQASGTGTYGYTF. As DNA, the CDR3 is TGCGCCAGCAGCCAAGCATCCGGGACAGGAACGTATGGCTACACCTTC.

Regarding this clone: The junction and the germline gene differ at one end; a read error may be behind it. The rearrangement uses TRBV29-1 and TRBJ2-3; 10 bases line up with TRBD2. Germline V gene lookup returns CDR1 SQVTM and CDR2 ANQGSEA. The CDR3 contains 14 residues. The CDR3 DNA is TGCAGCGTCGAAGGGACTAGCGGCACAGATACGCAGTATTTT. Encoded protein: CSVEGTSGTDTQYF.

This clone has only one observation. The chain couples TRBV3-1 (or the pseudogene TRBV3-2) to TRBJ1-2; perhaps TRBD1 as D (5 bases). This CDR3 has 13 residues. V was cut by 8 bases and J by 7 bases, with 17 bases left in between. Germline loops: CDR1 LGHDT, CDR2 YNNKEL (reference sequence). The CDR3 nucleotides read TGTGCCAGCTCAGAGGCAGGCGGGGGTGGCTACACCTTC. It encodes CASSEAGGGGYTF.

The J gene is TRBJ2-2, the V gene TRBV15, with D perhaps TRBD2 (6 bases). V gave up 1 base and J gave up 7 bases, with 10 bases separating them. CDR1 is LNHNV and CDR2 is YYDKDF in the germline V gene (reference sequence). This CDR3 has 14 amino acids. The CDR3 nucleotides are TGTGCCACCAGCAGAGGGGAGGTAGGCGGGGAGCTGTTTTTT. This encodes CATSRGEVGGELFF.

This chain joins TRBV28 and TRBJ2-7, with D maybe TRBD1 (5 bases). Germline values: CDR1 MDHEN, CDR2 SYDVKM. The CDR3 sequence is 11 residues long. V lost 10 bases and J lost 2, with 9 bases in between. The CDR3 sequence: CAIRQTYEQYF. The DNA of the CDR3 is TGTGCCATCCGACAGACCTACGAGCAGTACTTC.

The gene calls are TRBV4-3 and TRBJ2-1; 10 nucleotides line up with TRBD2. CDR1 and CDR2 from the germline V gene are LGHNA and YSLEER. CDR3 length: 19 residues. V lost 0 bases and J lost 6; bases outside the gene matches: 14. The CDR3 DNA follows: TGCGCCAGCAGCCAAGATTCGAGAACTAGCGGGGCCTGGAGCAATGAGCAGTTCTTC. This gives the protein CASSQDSRTSGAWSNEQFF.

This chain joins TRBV5-5 and TRBJ2-3; D unresolved. This CDR3 comprises 16 residues. Trimming took 0 bases from V and 1 from J, leaving 12 bases between them. In germline, CDR1 is SGHKS, CDR2 YYEKEE (reference sequence). CDR3 loop: CASSLGGFVGTDTQYF. The CDR3 region has the DNA TGTGCCAGCAGCTTGGGGGGTTTTGTCGGCACAGATACGCAGTATTTT.

The table lists this clone with a count of one. V is TRBV4-3 and J is TRBJ2-2, with 8 bases lining up with TRBD2. Unmatched junction bases numbered 5, after V lost 3 bases and J lost 8 bases. Germline CDR1 LGHNA, CDR2 YSLEER. The CDR3 has 14 residues. The CDR3 loop is CASSHGLALGELFF. The CDR3 DNA reads TGCGCCAGCAGCCACGGACTAGCCTTGGGGGAGCTGTTTTTT.

The gene calls are TRBV7-8 and TRBJ2-2, with 8 bases aligning to TRBD1. Trimming cost V 6 bases and J 4 bases; bases outside gene matches: 4. The CDR3 length is 14 residues. CDR1 and CDR2 (germline): SGHVS, FQNEAQ. The CDR3 bases are TGTGCCAGCAGTAGCACAGGGGGCACCGGGGAGCTGTTTTTT. It encodes CASSSTGGTGELFF.

The chain carries TRBV21-1 and TRBJ2-5; the D call in the table, TRBD2, was not verified against the DNA. TRBV21-1 is flagged as a pseudogene. The CDR3 contains 16 residues. The CDR3 DNA follows: TGTGCCAGCAGCAAAGGGTCCCGGGGGGCGAAAGAGACCCAGTACTTC. Encoded protein: CASSKGSRGAKETQYF.

This sequence joins TRBV5-1 and TRBJ1-1, with 9 bases fitting TRBD1. This CDR3 has 14 amino acids. V shed 0 bases, J shed 8 bases, and the junction held 5 bases outside the gene matches. The germline V gene has CDR1 SGHRS and CDR2 YFSETQ. CDR3 bases: TGCGCCAGCAGCTTGGGGGTACAGGGGGCGGAAGCTTTCTTT. Protein sequence: CASSLGVQGAEAFF.

This clone has only one observation. This sequence joins TRBV18 and TRBJ2-5; D possibly uses TRBD1 or TRBD2 (5 bases each). The germline V gene has CDR1 KGHSH and CDR2 LQKENI. This CDR3 spans 13 amino acids. V shed 3 bases and J shed 5 bases, with 10 bases lying between them. CDR3 residues: CASSPGPKETQYF. In DNA form, the CDR3 reads TGTGCCAGCTCACCGGGACCCAAGGAGACCCAGTACTTC.

The chain combines TRBV7-9 with TRBJ1-3, with TRBD1 identical over 8 bases. Trimming at V came to 1 base and at J to 4 bases, leaving 6 bases not matched to a gene. Germline CDR1 is SEHNR and CDR2 is FQNEAQ (reference sequence). The CDR3 runs 16 residues. CDR3 DNA: TGTGCCAGCAGCTTAGGGGACAGGAGAGAGGGAAACACCATATATTTT. Its translation: CASSLGDRREGNTIYF.

This clone occurred many times. The chain has TRBV6-5 and TRBJ2-7; D possibly uses TRBD1 or TRBD2 (5 bases each). Germline V gene lookup returns CDR1 MNHEY and CDR2 SVGAGI. V dropped 0 bases and J dropped 3 bases, with 9 bases sitting between them. CDR3 length: 14 amino acids. CDR3 residues: CASSYSRGDYEQYF. DNA of the CDR3: TGTGCCAGCAGTTACTCTAGAGGGGACTACGAGCAGTACTTC.

The V and J genes are TRBV20-1 and TRBJ1-2; tentatively, D is TRBD1 (5 bases). V was trimmed by 4 bases and J by 5 bases, leaving 11 bases between them. The CDR3 is 12 amino acids. Looked up from germline, CDR1 is DFQATT and CDR2 is SNEGSKA (reference sequence). CDR3 coding DNA: TGCAGTGCTACTGACAGCGAATATGGCTACACCTTC. Its translation is CSATDSEYGYTF.

CDR3 sequence reads: CASSLDVAGGSVSPDTQYF. CDR3 coding DNA: TGTGCCAGCAGCTTAGATGTAGCGGGAGGCTCGGTGAGCCCGGATACGCAGTATTTT. The chain recombines TRBV7-2 with TRBJ2-3; 10 bases match TRBD2. The V and J ends lost 1 base and 6 bases, in that order; junction bases with no gene match: 16. This CDR3 is 19 amino acids long. In germline, CDR1 is SGHTA, CDR2 FQGNSA.

The V gene is TRBV2, the J gene TRBJ2-1; tentative D call: TRBD1 (5 bases). This CDR3 spans 14 amino acids. The germline gives CDR1 SNHLY, CDR2 FYNNEI. V was cut by 7 bases and J by 8 bases, with 18 bases left in between. CDR3 region: CASKGITKGYEQFF. The CDR3, as DNA: TGTGCCAGCAAGGGGATCACGAAGGGATATGAGCAGTTCTTC. Full variable domain (rest looked up from reference TRBV2 and TRBJ2-1): EPEVTQTPSHQVTQMGQEVILRCVPISNHLYFYWYRQILGQKVEFLVSFYNNEISEKSEIFDDQFSVERPDGSNFTLKIRSTKLEDSAMYFCASKGITKGYEQFFGPGTRLTVL.